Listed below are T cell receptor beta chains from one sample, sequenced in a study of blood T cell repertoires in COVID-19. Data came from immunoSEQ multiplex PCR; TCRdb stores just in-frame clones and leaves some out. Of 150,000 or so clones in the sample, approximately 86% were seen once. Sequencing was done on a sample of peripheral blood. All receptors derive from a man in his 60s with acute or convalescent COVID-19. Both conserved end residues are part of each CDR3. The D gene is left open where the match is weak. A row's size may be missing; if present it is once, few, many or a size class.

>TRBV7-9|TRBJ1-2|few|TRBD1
CASSLVGQGWGYTF
TGTGCCAGCAGCTTAGTTGGACAGGGTTGGGGCTACACCTTC
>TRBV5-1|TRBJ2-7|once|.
CASSLTGGLSYEQYF
TGCGCCAGCAGCTTGACTGGAGGGCTAAGCTACGAGCAGTACTTC
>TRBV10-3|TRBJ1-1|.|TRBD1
CAIQQGKGDTEAFF
TGTGCCATCCAACAGGGGAAAGGGGACACTGAAGCTTTCTTT
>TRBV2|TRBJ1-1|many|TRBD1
CASTWDSPNTEAFF
TGTGCCAGCACGTGGGACAGCCCGAACACTGAAGCTTTCTTT
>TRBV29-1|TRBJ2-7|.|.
CSVGGVTYYEQYF
TGCAGCGTTGGGGGAGTGACCTACTACGAGCAGTACTTC
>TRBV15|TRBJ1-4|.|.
CATRRGPYEKLFF
TGTGCCACCAGGCGGGGGCCATATGAAAAACTGTTTTTT
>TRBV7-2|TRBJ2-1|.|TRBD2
CASSYKGASGSWYNEQFF
TGTGCCAGCAGCTACAAAGGGGCTAGCGGGAGCTGGTACAATGAGCAGTTCTTC
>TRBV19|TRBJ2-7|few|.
CASSSADSEGEQYF
TGTGCCAGTAGTTCAGCGGACTCGGAGGGCGAGCAGTACTTC
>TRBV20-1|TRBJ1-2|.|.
CSALGGHGYTF
TGCAGTGCCTTGGGAGGTCATGGCTACACCTTC
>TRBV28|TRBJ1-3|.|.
CASTLPGTVGNTIYF
TGTGCCAGCACTTTACCGGGGACTGTCGGAAACACCATATATTTT
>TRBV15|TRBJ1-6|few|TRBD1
CATSSTIPGTGRSPLHF
TGTGCCACCAGCAGTACCATTCCCGGGACAGGGAGATCACCCCTCCACTTT
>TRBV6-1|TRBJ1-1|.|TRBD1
CASSSSQGVSTEAFF
TGTGCCAGCAGCTCAAGTCAGGGGGTAAGCACTGAAGCTTTCTTT
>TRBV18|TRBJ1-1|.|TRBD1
CASSGQVGSGTEAFF
TGTGCCAGCTCAGGACAGGTGGGTTCAGGCACTGAAGCTTTCTTT
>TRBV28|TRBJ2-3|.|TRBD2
CASHWQGAGGDTQYF
TGTGCCAGCCATTGGCAGGGCGCGGGGGGAGATACGCAGTATTTT
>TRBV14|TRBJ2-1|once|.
CASSRWVYATENNEQFF
TGTGCCAGCAGCCGGTGGGTCTACGCGACGGAGAACAATGAGCAGTTCTTC
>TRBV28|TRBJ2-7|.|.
CASTTSYEQYF
TGTGCCAGCACCACCAGCTACGAGCAGTACTTC
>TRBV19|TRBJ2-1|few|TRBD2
CASSMIGSGRVFNEQFF
TGTGCCAGTAGTATGATCGGTAGCGGGAGGGTTTTCAATGAGCAGTTCTTC
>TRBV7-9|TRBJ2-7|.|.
CASSLPHRASEQYF
TGTGCCAGCAGCTTACCCCACAGGGCTTCCGAGCAGTACTTC
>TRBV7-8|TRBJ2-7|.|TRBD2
CASSLASGLADSYEQYF
TGTGCCAGCAGCTTAGCCTCCGGACTAGCGGACTCCTACGAGCAGTACTTC
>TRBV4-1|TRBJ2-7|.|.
CASSQAPVVSYEQYF
TGCGCCAGCAGCCAAGCGCCAGTCGTATCCTACGAGCAGTACTTC
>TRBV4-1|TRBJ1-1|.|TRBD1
CASSQLGSQGVGTEAFF
TGCGCCAGCAGCCAATTGGGGTCACAGGGGGTCGGCACTGAAGCTTTCTTT
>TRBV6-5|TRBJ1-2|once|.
CASSPINLDGYTF
TGTGCCAGCAGCCCGATAAACCTAGATGGCTACACCTTC
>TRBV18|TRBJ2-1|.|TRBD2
CASSPPSGSIYNEQFF
TGTGCCAGCTCACCCCCTAGCGGGAGTATATACAATGAGCAGTTCTTC
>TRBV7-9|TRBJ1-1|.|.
CASSLGRVDAFF
TGTGCCAGCAGCTTAGGCAGGGTTGATGCTTTCTTT
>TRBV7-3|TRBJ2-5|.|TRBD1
CASSRQGRETQYF
TGTGCCAGCAGCAGACAGGGAAGGGAGACCCAGTACTTC
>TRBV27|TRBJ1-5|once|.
CASSLDRNNQPQHF
TGTGCCAGCAGTTTAGACAGGAACAATCAGCCCCAGCATTTT
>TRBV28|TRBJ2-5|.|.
CASRPFREETQYF
TGTGCCAGCAGGCCCTTCCGGGAAGAGACCCAGTACTTC
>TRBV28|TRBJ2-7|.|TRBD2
CASSFAGGGSYEQYF
TGTGCCAGCAGTTTTGCTGGGGGGGGTTCCTACGAGCAGTACTTC
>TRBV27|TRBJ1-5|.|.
CASNSGGGGQPQHF
TGTGCCAGCAACTCGGGGGGCGGCGGTCAGCCCCAGCATTTT
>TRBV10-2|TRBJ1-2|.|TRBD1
CASSKGQGYGYTF
TGCGCCAGCAGTAAGGGACAGGGATATGGCTACACCTTC
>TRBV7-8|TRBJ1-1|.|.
CASSPEVRIAFF
TGTGCCAGCAGCCCTGAGGTCCGGATAGCTTTCTTT
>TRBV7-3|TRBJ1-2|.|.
CASSPGMRGPVGYTF
TGTGCCAGCAGTCCGGGTATGCGGGGCCCAGTTGGCTACACCTTC
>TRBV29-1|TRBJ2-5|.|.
CSAAQGAETQYF
TGCAGCGCCGCGCAAGGGGCAGAGACCCAGTACTTC
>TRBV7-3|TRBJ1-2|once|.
CASSAQGYGYTF
TGTGCCAGCAGCGCACAGGGCTATGGCTACACCTTC
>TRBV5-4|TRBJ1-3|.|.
CASSFQGTGGNTIYF
TGTGCCAGCAGCTTTCAGGGGACCGGGGGAAACACCATATATTTT
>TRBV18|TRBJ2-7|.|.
CASSPTGQGLYEQYF
TGTGCCAGCTCACCGACCGGCCAGGGACTGTACGAGCAGTACTTC
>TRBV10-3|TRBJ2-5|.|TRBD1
CAISLRTGEETQYF
TGTGCCATCAGTCTCAGGACAGGGGAAGAGACCCAGTACTTC
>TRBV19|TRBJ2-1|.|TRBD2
CASSPHRRGYNEQFF
TGTGCCAGTAGTCCCCACAGGCGGGGGTACAATGAGCAGTTCTTC
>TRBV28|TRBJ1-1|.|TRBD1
CASSLGQGAQGEAFF
TGTGCCAGCAGTTTAGGACAGGGGGCGCAAGGTGAAGCTTTCTTT
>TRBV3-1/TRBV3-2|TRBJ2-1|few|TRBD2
CASSPFWGGGNEQFF
TGTGCCAGCAGCCCTTTCTGGGGGGGAGGGAATGAGCAGTTCTTC
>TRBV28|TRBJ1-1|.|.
CASSHGGGQGYTEAFF
TGTGCCAGCAGCCACGGGGGAGGGCAGGGCTACACTGAAGCTTTCTTT
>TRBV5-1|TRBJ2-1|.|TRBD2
CASRLGTSGRHYNEQFF
TGCGCCAGCAGACTCGGGACTAGCGGGCGACACTACAATGAGCAGTTCTTC
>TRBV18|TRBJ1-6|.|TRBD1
CASSRQGGHNSPLHF
TGTGCCAGCTCACGACAGGGCGGGCATAATTCACCCCTCCACTTT
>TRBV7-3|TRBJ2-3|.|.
CASSLMASGTDTQYF
TGTGCCAGCAGCTTAATGGCTAGCGGCACAGATACGCAGTATTTT
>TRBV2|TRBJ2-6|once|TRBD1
CASTGQGSSGANVLTF
TGTGCCAGCACCGGACAGGGTAGCTCTGGGGCCAACGTCCTGACTTTC
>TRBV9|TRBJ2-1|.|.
CASGRESSYNEQFF
TGTGCCAGCGGCCGGGAAAGCTCCTACAATGAGCAGTTCTTC
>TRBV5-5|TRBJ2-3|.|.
CASSLRTDTDTQYF
TGTGCCAGCAGCCTCCGGACAGACACAGATACGCAGTATTTT
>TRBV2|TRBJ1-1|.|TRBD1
CASRSLQGGMNTEAFF
TGTGCCAGCAGGAGCCTCCAGGGGGGCATGAACACTGAAGCTTTCTTT
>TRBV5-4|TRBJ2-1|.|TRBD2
CASSSAGSYNEQFF
TGTGCCAGCAGCTCAGCGGGGTCCTACAATGAGCAGTTCTTC
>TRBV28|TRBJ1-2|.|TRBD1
CASRIDRGYGYTF
TGTGCCAGCAGGATTGACAGGGGCTATGGCTACACCTTC